Listed here are 15 T cell receptor beta chains from one sample, sequenced in a study of T cells in pancreatic ductal adenocarcinoma. This table comes from immunoSEQ multiplex PCR, and its TCRdb copy is limited to in-frame clones, with some not included. The repertoire has roughly 100,000 clones, nearly 95% of them found once; the top ten carry under 3.5%. The selected patients with pancreatic ductal adenocarcinoma had surgery but no neoadjuvant therapy. Sequencing was performed on PBMCs. These receptors were collected from a human donor with pancreatic ductal adenocarcinoma.

V is TRBV18 and J is TRBJ2-2; D might be TRBD2 (5 bases). Trimming cost V 0 bases and J 1 base, with 12 bases left between them. CDR3 length: 17 amino acids. The V gene's germline CDR1 is KGHSH and CDR2 LQKENI. CDR3 sequence reads: CASSPPNSGRNTGELFF. The DNA of the CDR3 is TGTGCCAGCTCACCACCCAACTCTGGGAGGAACACCGGGGAGCTGTTTTTT.

The chain is built from TRBV19 and TRBJ2-1, with a tentative D call TRBD2 (6 bases). The V end was cut by 4 bases, the J end by 10 bases, with 11 bases between. Germline V gene lookup returns CDR1 LNHDA and CDR2 SQIVND (reference sequence). This CDR3 has 12 residues. The CDR3 DNA is TGTGCCAGTAGTACTCGACTAGGGGAGCAGTTCTTC. It yields the protein CASSTRLGEQFF.

This sequence joins TRBV5-4 and TRBJ2-1, with D perhaps matching TRBD2 (7 bases). The CDR3 length is 15 residues. The V gene lost 4 bases and the J gene lost 4 bases, with 15 bases spanning the gap. Germline CDR1 reads SGHNT; CDR2 reads YYREEE (reference sequence). CDR3 protein: CASSPTRGGYNEQFF. The CDR3 region has the DNA TGTGCCAGCAGCCCCACCAGGGGAGGGTACAATGAGCAGTTCTTC. The variable domain in full, with the rest retrieved from reference TRBV5-4 and TRBJ2-1, is ETGVTQSPTHLIKTRGQQVTLRCSSQSGHNTVSWYQQALGQGPQFIFQYYREEENGRGNFPPRFSGLQFPNYSSELNVNALELDDSALYLCASSPTRGGYNEQFFGPGTRLTVL.

V is TRBV4-3 and J is TRBJ2-7; TRBD1 aligns across 7 bases. The germline CDR1 and CDR2 sequences are LGHNA and YSLEER. The trim removed 0 bases at V and 1 base at J, leaving 3 bases unmatched. This CDR3 has 15 residues. The CDR3 spells CASSQDPRGSYEQYF. The DNA of the CDR3 is TGCGCCAGCAGCCAAGATCCCAGGGGGTCCTACGAGCAGTACTTC.

This chain uses TRBV7-3 with TRBJ1-1, with 9 bases aligning to TRBD1. Trimming at V came to 4 bases and at J to 5 bases, leaving 5 bases not matched to a gene. In germline, CDR1 is SGHTA, CDR2 FQGTGA. The CDR3 totals 14 residues. The CDR3 nucleotides are TGTGCCAGCAGCTCGGGACAGGGAAGGACTGAAGCTTTCTTT. Amino acid sequence: CASSSGQGRTEAFF.

CDR3 sequence (DNA): TGTGCCAGTAGTATTGGGGGGTGGGAGCTGTTTTTT. As protein: CASSIGGWELFF. The chain recombines TRBV19 with TRBJ2-2; the D gene is possibly TRBD2 (6 bases). There are 12 residues in the CDR3. V lost 3 bases, J lost 9 bases, and 8 bases lay in between. CDR1 is LNHDA, CDR2 SQIVND, per germline (reference sequence).

CDR3 amino acids: CASSLRDRSSTEAFF. The CDR3 coding sequence is TGTGCCAGCAGCTTACGTGACAGGTCGTCCACTGAAGCTTTCTTT. This rearrangement joins TRBV11-2 to TRBJ1-1, with TRBD1 as a possible D gene (6 bases). Trimming stripped 2 bases from V and 4 bases from J, with 14 bases between. The CDR3 covers 15 residues. Germline CDR1 reads SGHAT; CDR2 reads FQNNGV.

The chain combines TRBV4-1 with TRBJ2-2; D remains unclear. The CDR3 is made up of 14 amino acids. The V gene lost 6 bases and the J gene lost 0 bases, with 8 bases spanning the gap. Looked up from germline, CDR1 is MGHRA and CDR2 is YSYEKL. The CDR3 DNA reads as TGCGCCAGCAGGGTCAACTCGAACACCGGGGAGCTGTTTTTT. It translates to CASRVNSNTGELFF.

A single count supports this clone. This chain uses TRBV19 with TRBJ2-2; D is perhaps TRBD1 (6 bases). There are 13 residues in the CDR3. The V gene lost 5 bases and the J gene lost 6 bases, with 10 bases spanning the gap. Germline V lookup: CDR1 LNHDA, CDR2 SQIVND (reference sequence). CDR3 nucleotide sequence: TGTGCCAGTAGTGTACAGGGTCCCGGGGAGCTGTTTTTT. It is translated as CASSVQGPGELFF.

V is TRBV7-3 and J is TRBJ2-2; TRBD2 agrees at 12 bases. This CDR3 spans 15 amino acids. Trimming removed 6 bases from V and 8 bases from J; junction bases left unmatched: 7. Germline V lookup: CDR1 SGHTA, CDR2 FQGTGA. The CDR3 spells CASRRTSGVRGELFF. The CDR3 nucleotides read TGTGCCAGCAGGCGGACTAGCGGGGTCAGGGGGGAGCTGTTTTTT.

This chain uses TRBV19 with TRBJ1-2, with 9 nucleotides matching TRBD1. CDR3 length: 14 amino acids. The junction had 3 bases not matched to a gene; V was cut back by 3 bases and J by 4 bases. In germline, CDR1 is LNHDA, CDR2 SQIVND (reference sequence). The CDR3 loop reads CASSISTGGYGYTF. Written as DNA, the CDR3 is TGTGCCAGTAGTATTTCGACAGGGGGCTATGGCTACACCTTC.

The rearrangement links TRBV7-8 to TRBJ2-7, with 7 bases aligning to TRBD1. From germline, CDR1 is SGHVS and CDR2 FQNEAQ. The CDR3 spans 14 residues. After removal of 7 bases from V and 0 bases from J, the junction contained 6 bases not matched to a gene. CDR3 in amino acids: CASTPRTGSYEQYF. The DNA of the CDR3 is TGTGCCAGCACCCCCCGGACAGGCTCCTACGAGCAGTACTTC.

This clone came up once. This chain joins TRBV5-4 and TRBJ2-5; a possible D gene is TRBD1 (5 bases). The ends were cut back, 4 bases at V and 5 bases at J, with 18 bases in the middle. The CDR3 totals 15 residues. Per the germline V gene, CDR1 is SGHNT and CDR2 is YYREEE (reference sequence). As DNA, the CDR3 is TGTGCCAGCAGCCAGGGTAGCTTGAAACGGGAGACCCAGTACTTC. Its translation is CASSQGSLKRETQYF.

Comment on this clone: Other DNA sequences in the sample encode the same CDR3. V usage is TRBV5-1 and J usage is TRBJ1-2; 11 bases agree with TRBD1. This CDR3 comprises 15 residues. Germline CDR1 reads SGHRS; CDR2 reads YFSETQ. Losses at the gene ends were 2 bases for V and 4 bases for J; bases not matched to a gene: 4. The CDR3 DNA sequence: TGCGCCAGCAGCTTAGGGACAGGGGGTATCTATGGCTACACCTTC. Protein product: CASSLGTGGIYGYTF.

This chain connects TRBV27 to TRBJ2-7; 9 positions agree with TRBD2. Trimming cost V 4 bases and J 3 bases; bases outside gene matches: 4. CDR1 is MNHEY and CDR2 is SMNVEV in the germline V gene (reference sequence). The CDR3 is made up of 14 amino acids. This CDR3 is CASSWREGVYEQYF. DNA of the CDR3: TGTGCCAGCAGTTGGCGGGAGGGGGTCTACGAGCAGTACTTC.